The sample holds one count of the clone carrying this T cell receptor beta chain. Germline CDR1 reads SGHAT; CDR2 reads FQNNGV. The CDR3 length is 13 residues. The V gene lost 1 base and the J gene lost 5 bases, with 8 bases spanning the gap. This sample stems from a study of blood T cell repertoires in COVID-19. Study in general: COVID-19 samples collected from the United States, Italy and Spain covered acute and convalescent phases. Sources were T cells, B-cell-depleted T cells, or PBMCs; the material itself was cDNA or gDNA.

Methods used by the authors: Amplification of reference gene primers was used by the study to estimate nucleated cell counts. Assay: immunoSEQ multiplex PCR; the TCRdb copy retains only in-frame clones and omits some. V and J calls and clone size are those listed in that table; D and trimming were worked out from the DNA. The table has some 150,000 clones, 80% to 90% seen once; the top ten hold approximately 35%. Sequencing used peripheral blood. The rearrangement links TRBV11-2 to TRBJ2-5, with D hard to call. The sequence derives from a man in his fifties or sixties who had recovered from COVID-19. The CDR3 here is CASSLASMETQYF. Written as DNA, the CDR3 is TGTGCCAGCAGCTTAGCTAGTATGGAGACCCAGTACTTC.